Following are 27 T cell receptor beta chains from one sample sequenced in a study of cytomegalovirus exposure and HLA in healthy donors (TCRdb year 2017). Library preparation employed the immunoSEQ multiplex PCR assay. Held by TCRdb, this immuneACCESS table contains in-frame sequences only and omits some clones. Under half of the omission traces to an unresolved V gene where checked; the cause of the rest is unknown. Across this sample there are about 150,000 clones, with about 95% seen only once. 1.8% of the sample is taken by the ten largest. The specimen was PBMCs. All receptors derive from a man aged 18 to 30 in good health and CMV-seropositive.

The CDR3 is CASKRRGQDTEAFF. The CDR3 region has the DNA TGTGCCAGCAAACGTAGAGGACAGGACACTGAAGCTTTCTTT. V gene TRBV2 combines with J gene TRBJ1-1, with 7 positions matching TRBD1. V lost 7 bases to trimming and J lost 3 bases; unmatched junction nucleotides: 8. The germline V gene encodes CDR1 SNHLY and CDR2 FYNNEI. The CDR3 is made up of 14 amino acids.

This chain uses TRBV19 with TRBJ1-2, with TRBD1 matching over 9 bases. The CDR3 covers 15 residues. Germline V gene data show CDR1 as LNHDA and CDR2 as SQIVND (reference sequence). Trimming took 7 bases from V and 4 from J; bases not matched to a gene: 10. CDR3 residues: CASTTGGQGLYGYTF. CDR3 sequence (DNA): TGTGCCAGTACTACAGGGGGACAGGGCCTCTATGGCTACACCTTC. Variable domain in full (rest from reference TRBV19 and TRBJ1-2): DGGITQSPKYLFRKEGQNVTLSCEQNLNHDAMYWYRQDPGQGLRLIYYSQIVNDFQKGDIAEGYSVSREKKESFPLTVTSAQKNPTAFYLCASTTGGQGLYGYTFGSGTRLTVV.

The chain links TRBV19 to TRBJ1-5; no reliable D call. CDR1 and CDR2 from the germline V gene are LNHDA and SQIVND (reference sequence). There are 17 residues in the CDR3. V was pared by 1 base and J by 8 bases, with 21 bases between. CDR3 DNA sequence: TGTGCCAGTAGTATAGTGGCACCAACCTCGGGAGGTAAGCCCCAGCATTTT. Its protein product is CASSIVAPTSGGKPQHF.

The chain couples TRBV6-5 to TRBJ1-2; D uncertain. Germline V gives CDR1 MNHEY, CDR2 SVGAGI. V was shortened by 7 bases and J by 4 bases, with 13 bases between the two germline ends. The CDR3 has 13 amino acids. CDR3 coding DNA: TGTGCCAGCACCAGCAGGTTTGGCTATGGCTACACCTTC. Protein: CASTSRFGYGYTF.

The J gene is TRBJ2-5, the V gene TRBV5-1; the match to TRBD2 covers 8 bases. V shed 4 bases, J shed 3 bases, and the junction held 8 bases outside the gene matches. Germline lookup yields CDR1 SGHRS and CDR2 YFSETQ. This CDR3 is built from 15 residues. The CDR3 sequence: CASSDPGRVEETQYF. The CDR3 DNA is TGCGCCAGCAGCGACCCCGGGAGGGTGGAAGAGACCCAGTACTTC. Full variable domain (remainder filled in from reference TRBV5-1 and TRBJ2-5): KAGVTQTPRYLIKTRGQQVTLSCSPISGHRSVSWYQQTPGQGLQFLFEYFSETQRNKGNFPGRFSGRQFSNSRSEMNVSTLELGDSALYLCASSDPGRVEETQYFGPGTRLLVL.

This clone has a single count. This chain uses TRBV18 with TRBJ1-1; D gene ambiguous. Germline assignment: CDR1 KGHSH and CDR2 LQKENI. The V end was cut by 3 bases, the J end by 1 base, with 6 bases between. The CDR3 is 13 residues long. Here the CDR3 DNA reads TGTGCCAGCTCACCTACAGAGAACACTGAAGCTTTCTTT. This translates into CASSPTENTEAFF.

The chain uses TRBV6-1 and TRBJ2-3; D perhaps matches TRBD2 (6 bases). The CDR3 has 15 amino acids. V lost 8 bases and J lost 1, with 16 bases in between. In germline, CDR1 is MNHNS, CDR2 SASEGT. CDR3 coding DNA: TGTGCCAGCGGCCGACTAGGGGCGGGCACAGATACGCAGTATTTT. Its translation is CASGRLGAGTDTQYF.

This chain uses TRBV7-9 with TRBJ1-1; tentatively, D is TRBD1 (5 bases). Germline CDR1 reads SEHNR; CDR2 reads FQNEAQ (reference sequence). This CDR3 region has 13 residues. V lost 8 bases and J 5 bases, leaving 15 bases between the germline ends. The CDR3 reads CASGAGWSTEAFF. The CDR3, as DNA: TGTGCCAGCGGGGCCGGGTGGAGTACTGAAGCTTTCTTT.

The chain is built from TRBV18 and TRBJ2-3; 7 bases match TRBD2. The V and J ends lost 2 bases and 0 bases, in that order; junction bases with no gene match: 5. The CDR3 runs 16 residues. Germline V gene data show CDR1 as KGHSH and CDR2 as LQKENI. CDR3 region: CASSPEAGLSTDTQYF. The CDR3 coding sequence is TGTGCCAGCTCACCAGAAGCGGGGCTAAGCACAGATACGCAGTATTTT.

This chain connects TRBV6-1 to TRBJ2-7; D call uncertain. This CDR3 has 13 amino acids. V lost 3 bases and J 7 bases, leaving 13 bases between the germline ends. CDR1 and CDR2 (germline): MNHNS, SASEGT. The CDR3 nucleotides read TGTGCCAGCAGTGAGCGAATTCGCCTAGAGCAGTACTTC. Translated: CASSERIRLEQYF.

In its sample, this clone was seen once. The chain carries TRBV9 and TRBJ2-2; 11 positions agree with TRBD2. Germline V gene data show CDR1 as SGDLS and CDR2 as YYNGEE. V dropped 3 bases and J dropped 4; count of bases not matched to a gene: 5. The CDR3 sequence is 16 residues long. As DNA, the CDR3 is TGTGCCAGCAGCGGGTCCGGGACTAGCGGCACCGGGGAGCTGTTTTTT. Its translation is CASSGSGTSGTGELFF.

This chain uses TRBV27 with TRBJ2-5; TRBD1 might be the D (6 bases). Trimming cost V 5 bases and J 4 bases, with 11 bases left between them. The CDR3 is 13 amino acids. CDR1 is MNHEY and CDR2 is SMNVEV in the germline V gene (reference sequence). As DNA, the CDR3 is TGTGCCAGCAGTAGCACAGGGCGAGAGACCCAGTACTTC. Its protein is CASSSTGRETQYF.

The V and J genes are TRBV9 and TRBJ2-2; D not certain. The germline V gene has CDR1 SGDLS and CDR2 YYNGEE. The V and J ends lost 4 bases and 5 bases respectively, with 15 bases between them. The CDR3 length is 15 residues. CDR3 DNA: TGTGCCAGCAGCCCCCTCTCCAGCGAGACCGGGGAGCTGTTTTTT. Translation gives CASSPLSSETGELFF.

The V and J genes are TRBV4-1 and TRBJ2-5; 14 bases match TRBD2. Germline lookup yields CDR1 MGHRA and CDR2 YSYEKL. This CDR3 spans 16 amino acids. Trimming at V came to 3 bases and at J to 3 bases, leaving 3 bases not matched to a gene. CDR3 DNA sequence: TGCGCCAGCAGCCAGGAGGGACTAGCGGGAGAAGAGACCCAGTACTTC. Its translation: CASSQEGLAGEETQYF.

With respect to this clone: Other DNA sequences of this sample code for an identical CDR3. The chain links TRBV9 to TRBJ2-7; TRBD2 is a possible D gene (5 bases). The CDR3 totals 15 residues. Deletions cut 3 bases from V and 0 bases from J, with 13 bases between. Germline CDR1 reads SGDLS; CDR2 reads YYNGEE. CDR3 in amino acids: CASSATSGSSYEQYF. CDR3 DNA sequence: TGTGCCAGCAGCGCCACGAGCGGCTCCTCCTACGAGCAGTACTTC.

V gene TRBV9 combines with J gene TRBJ2-7, with D maybe TRBD2 (6 bases). The germline V gene has CDR1 SGDLS and CDR2 YYNGEE. Trimming cost V 0 bases and J 5 bases, with 15 bases left between them. The CDR3 has 15 amino acids. The CDR3 DNA is TGTGCCAGCAGCGTAGCTAGCGCCACGGGGGACGAGCAGTACTTC. It specifies CASSVASATGDEQYF.

The chain links TRBV6-5 to TRBJ1-2, with 8 bases identical to TRBD1. The germline CDR1 and CDR2 sequences are MNHEY and SVGAGI. The CDR3 spans 14 residues. J gave up 4 bases and V 5 bases, and 6 bases lay outside the gene matches. The DNA for the CDR3 is TGTGCCAGCAGTAAGCCCGGGACAGGCTATGGCTACACCTTC. It is translated as CASSKPGTGYGYTF.

The rearrangement joins TRBV28 to TRBJ2-2, with D maybe TRBD1 (5 bases). Germline CDR1 MDHEN, CDR2 SYDVKM. The CDR3 is made up of 13 amino acids. V shed 5 bases and J shed 6 bases, with 10 bases lying between them. The CDR3 reads CASSGAGSGELFF. In nucleotides, the CDR3 is TGTGCCAGCAGTGGAGCAGGGTCCGGGGAGCTGTTTTTT.

This chain joins TRBV2 and TRBJ1-1; 10 bases line up with TRBD1. The CDR3 sequence is 14 residues long. Germline values: CDR1 SNHLY, CDR2 FYNNEI. With V trimmed by 6 bases and J by 4 bases, 5 bases remained unmatched. For the CDR3, the DNA is TGTGCCAGCAGCAAGGACAGGGGGATCACTGAAGCTTTCTTT. It translates to CASSKDRGITEAFF.

This rearrangement joins TRBV28 to TRBJ1-5; 12 nucleotides align to TRBD1. The V and J ends lost 7 bases and 7 bases, in that order; junction bases with no gene match: 11. There are 16 residues in the CDR3. The germline gives CDR1 MDHEN, CDR2 SYDVKM. The CDR3 protein is CASTITGTGGWQPQHF. The CDR3 bases are TGTGCCAGCACCATAACCGGGACAGGGGGCTGGCAGCCCCAGCATTTT. Based on the CDR3 plus reference TRBV28 and TRBJ1-5, the full variable domain is DVKVTQSSRYLVKRTGEKVFLECVQDMDHENMFWYRQDPGLGLRLIYFSYDVKMKEKGDIPEGYSVSREKKERFSLILESASTNQTSMYLCASTITGTGGWQPQHFGDGTRLSIL.

This chain joins TRBV4-2 and TRBJ2-3, with TRBD2 matching over 10 bases. CDR3 length: 18 residues. Germline lookup yields CDR1 LGHNA and CDR2 YNFKEQ. J gave up 4 bases and V 0 bases, and 10 bases lay outside the gene matches. As DNA, the CDR3 is TGTGCCAGCAGCCAAGAAGGTTTGGGGACTAGCGCCCCAGATACGCAGTATTTT. Translating gives CASSQEGLGTSAPDTQYF.

The chain recombines TRBV6-6 with TRBJ1-4; the D is unclear. This CDR3 has 15 amino acids. V gave up 2 bases and J gave up 0 bases, with 7 bases separating them. Germline-derived CDR1 and CDR2 are MNHNY and SVGAGI (reference sequence). The CDR3 coding sequence is TGTGCCAGCAGTTACCGGCAGGCAACTAATGAAAAACTGTTTTTT. It is translated as CASSYRQATNEKLFF.

The V call is TRBV28, the J call TRBJ1-4; 7 bases line up with TRBD1. V dropped 6 bases and J dropped 8; count of bases not matched to a gene: 12. The CDR3 is 15 amino acids. From germline, CDR1 is MDHEN and CDR2 SYDVKM. In nucleotides, the CDR3 is TGTGCCAGCAGAAGGGCTGGACAGGAGGGGGAAAAACTGTTTTTT. It translates to CASRRAGQEGEKLFF.

The chain joins TRBV7-8 to TRBJ2-1, with 9 bases aligning to TRBD2. CDR1 is SGHVS and CDR2 is FQNEAQ in the germline V gene. The CDR3 sequence is 16 residues long. The trim removed 4 bases at V and 3 bases at J, leaving 7 bases unmatched. CDR3 bases: TGTGCCAGCAGCTCCTTAGCGGGAGCGTTCTACAATGAGCAGTTCTTC. It specifies CASSSLAGAFYNEQFF.

As DNA, the CDR3 is TGTGCCACCAGCCCCCGGACTAGCGATGAGCAGTACTTC. Its protein product is CATSPRTSDEQYF. The chain uses TRBV15 and TRBJ2-7; 9 nucleotides line up with TRBD2. J gave up 7 bases and V 5 bases, and 6 bases lay outside the gene matches. Germline lookup yields CDR1 LNHNV and CDR2 YYDKDF (reference sequence). This CDR3 has 13 amino acids.

This chain links TRBV5-5 with TRBJ2-4, with D possibly being TRBD1 (6 bases). The germline V gene encodes CDR1 SGHKS and CDR2 YYEKEE (reference sequence). The CDR3 totals 20 residues. V was pared by 1 base and J by 0 bases, with 23 bases between. CDR3 residues: CASSLFTGHVTSLAKNIQYF. The CDR3 coding sequence is TGTGCCAGCAGCTTGTTTACGGGACACGTAACGTCCCTAGCCAAAAACATTCAGTACTTC.

In its sample, this clone was seen a few times. This chain uses TRBV19 with TRBJ2-7; weak D call: TRBD1 (5 bases). Germline CDR1 and CDR2: LNHDA and SQIVND (reference sequence). V shed 9 bases and J shed 0 bases, with 15 bases lying between them. The CDR3 spans 14 residues. Here the CDR3 DNA reads TGTGCCAGCGCCAACACAGGCGGCTCCTACGAGCAGTACTTC. Protein: CASANTGGSYEQYF.